The 13 T cell receptor beta chains below were found in one sample sequenced in a study of early T cells in non-severe SARS-CoV-2 infection. TCRdb analysed the 5' RACE reads with MiXCR anew, one entry per CDR3 protein. Altogether about 82,000 distinct CDR3 sequences are present, under 15% being singletons, with the ten largest covering roughly 6%. Material: whole blood. These receptors all stem from an adult who was a healthcare worker with PCR-confirmed SARS-CoV-2 infection or an uninfected control (not recorded which).

This clonotype was seen more than once but under ten times. The rearrangement uses TRBV4-2 and TRBJ2-1, with D possibly matching TRBD2 (6 bases). V dropped 4 bases and J dropped 8 bases, with 18 bases sitting between them. Germline V lookup: CDR1 LGHNA, CDR2 YNFKEQ. The CDR3 has 15 amino acids. CDR3 loop: CASSLPRASAHEQFF. DNA of the CDR3: TGTGCCAGCAGCCTGCCCCGGGCTAGCGCCCATGAGCAGTTCTTC.

A few counts support this clonotype. The gene calls are TRBV20-1 and TRBJ1-2; a weak D match, TRBD1 (6 bases). V was clipped by 4 bases and J by 0 bases, with 12 bases between them. The CDR3 is made up of 14 amino acids. In germline, CDR1 is DFQATT, CDR2 SNEGSKA (reference sequence). The CDR3 loop is CSAIHQGPNYGYTF. The DNA for the CDR3 is TGCAGTGCTATACATCAGGGGCCTAACTATGGCTACACCTTC.

This clonotype was detected only a few times. One end of the junction varies from germline; a read error may be responsible. The CDR3 DNA reads TGCGTCAGCTGTCGAAGACCCCCATGGTCCTATAATTCACCCCTCCACTTT. Protein: CVSCRRPPWSYNSPLHF. The chain combines TRBV4-1 with TRBJ1-6; unclear D gene. The CDR3 is 17 amino acids. Germline values: CDR1 MGHRA, CDR2 YSYEKL.

This clonotype was observed a few times. V is TRBV4-1 and J is TRBJ2-4; D call uncertain. The CDR3 covers 15 residues. V lost 3 bases, J lost 3 bases, and 12 bases lay in between. Per the germline V gene, CDR1 is MGHRA and CDR2 is YSYEKL. DNA of the CDR3: TGCGCCAGCAGCCATCCCCCTCTGTTCAAAAACATTCAGTACTTC. The encoded protein is CASSHPPLFKNIQYF.

The J gene is TRBJ2-1, the V gene TRBV20-1; maybe TRBD2 (5 bases). CDR3 length equals 14 residues. Germline V gene lookup returns CDR1 DFQATT and CDR2 SNEGSKA (reference sequence). The V end was cut by 6 bases, the J end by 3 bases, with 15 bases between. DNA of the CDR3: TGCAGTGCCCATAGCGACATGGGCTACAATGAGCAGTTCTTC. Its protein product is CSAHSDMGYNEQFF.

A few counts support this clonotype. The chain joins TRBV5-6 to TRBJ2-3; 8 nucleotides agree with TRBD2. Trimming at V came to 3 bases and at J to 6 bases, leaving 6 bases not matched to a gene. Germline values: CDR1 SGHDT, CDR2 YYEEEE. This CDR3 contains 14 residues. CDR3 protein: CASSSPGGGDTQYF. DNA of the CDR3: TGTGCCAGCAGCTCACCCGGCGGGGGGGATACGCAGTATTTT. Full variable domain (outside the CDR3, taken from reference TRBV5-6 and TRBJ2-3): DAGVTQSPTHLIKTRGQQVTLRCSPKSGHDTVSWYQQALGQGPQFIFQYYEEEERQRGNFPDRFSGHQFPNYSSELNVNALLLGDSALYLCASSSPGGGDTQYFGPGTRLTVL.

V is TRBV7-9 and J is TRBJ2-1, with D perhaps given as TRBD1 or TRBD2 (5 bases each). The CDR3 has 15 amino acids. Germline CDR1 SEHNR, CDR2 FQNEAQ (reference sequence). V was trimmed by 11 bases and J by 0 bases, leaving 17 bases between them. The CDR3 sequence: CALKRGTSSYNEQFF. The DNA of the CDR3 is TGTGCCCTCAAAAGGGGCACTAGCTCCTACAATGAGCAGTTCTTC.

This clonotype was recorded at least ten times. The genes are TRBV24-1 and TRBJ1-1; TRBD1 matches at 10 bases. Germline trimming cut 4 bases from V and 7 bases from J; bases unmatched to any gene: 5. Germline V lookup: CDR1 KGHDR, CDR2 SFDVKD. CDR3 length equals 14 residues. CDR3 in DNA: TGTGCCACCAGTGACCCGGGACAGGGGAATGAAGCTTTCTTT. Translating gives CATSDPGQGNEAFF.

The chain has TRBV29-1 and TRBJ2-2; TRBD1 is a possible D gene (6 bases). The CDR3 covers 15 residues. In germline, CDR1 is SQVTM, CDR2 ANQGSEA. Trimming stripped 4 bases from V and 3 bases from J, with 15 bases between. The CDR3 sequence is CSVGRLEGDTGELFF. Written as DNA, the CDR3 is TGCAGCGTTGGGAGGCTAGAGGGGGACACCGGGGAGCTGTTTTTT.

The V call is TRBV28, the J call TRBJ1-2; D might be TRBD1 (6 bases). With 5 bases removed from V and 7 bases from J, the gap between germline ends came to 11 bases. Germline CDR1 MDHEN, CDR2 SYDVKM. The CDR3 spans 12 residues. CDR3 DNA sequence: TGTGCCAGCAGTACATCAGGGGTTGGCTACACCTTC. The encoded protein is CASSTSGVGYTF.

The rearrangement uses TRBV29-1 and TRBJ2-3, with D unresolved. The germline CDR1 and CDR2 sequences are SQVTM and ANQGSEA. CDR3 length equals 11 residues. V lost 4 bases and J 4 bases, leaving 6 bases between the germline ends. CDR3 nucleotide sequence: TGCAGCGTTGTTCTGGCAGATACGCAGTATTTT. Its protein product is CSVVLADTQYF.

This clonotype was counted many times. The rearrangement links TRBV20-1 to TRBJ1-1; TRBD1 aligns across 7 bases. Per the germline V gene, CDR1 is DFQATT and CDR2 is SNEGSKA (reference sequence). CDR3 size: 14 residues. With 0 bases clipped from V and 10 bases from J, the junction kept 11 bases outside the gene matches. The CDR3 loop is CSAREGEQGKGAFF. CDR3 DNA sequence: TGCAGTGCTAGAGAAGGGGAACAGGGGAAGGGAGCTTTCTTT.

This sequence joins TRBV4-2 and TRBJ1-2; D not certain. This CDR3 is 15 amino acids long. Germline lookup yields CDR1 LGHNA and CDR2 YNFKEQ. The V end was cut by 0 bases, the J end by 4 bases, with 12 bases between. The CDR3 DNA is TGTGCCAGCAGCCAAGAGATGGGCAGTCTCTATGGCTACACCTTC. Residues: CASSQEMGSLYGYTF.